Below, 31 T cell receptor beta chains from the same sample are listed, as sequenced in a study of shared clonotypes between healthy human individuals. The repertoire was sequenced with immunoSEQ multiplex PCR; TCRdb's copy has only in-frame clones and lacks some. Counted here are about 2.3 million clones, about 92% occurring once; the ten biggest clones make up 0.39%. Sequenced sample: naive CD4+ T cells from PBMCs. This sample's subset: CD45RA+ positively selected. All receptors derive from a man aged 18 to 30 in good health. Some clones in this sample may be carry-over from other donors' samples.

The chain uses TRBV28 and TRBJ2-1; 12 bases fit TRBD1. This CDR3 spans 16 amino acids. With 2 bases clipped from V and 7 bases from J, the junction kept 6 bases outside the gene matches. Germline V gene lookup returns CDR1 MDHEN and CDR2 SYDVKM. The CDR3 DNA follows: TGTGCCAGCAGTTTAGGGGGACAGGGGGCTCAGAATGAGCAGTTCTTC. Its protein product is CASSLGGQGAQNEQFF.

The chain recombines TRBV27 with TRBJ2-7, with a possible D match to TRBD1 (5 bases). This CDR3 contains 16 residues. Trimming cost V 2 bases and J 2 bases, with 16 bases left between them. Germline V lookup: CDR1 MNHEY, CDR2 SMNVEV (reference sequence). DNA for the CDR3: TGTGCCAGCAGTTTAAGGGCTGGGGCTTACGCCTACGAGCAGTACTTC. Its protein is CASSLRAGAYAYEQYF.

The CDR3 sequence: CASKLWVGDTQYF. The CDR3 nucleotides read TGTGCCAGCAAGTTGTGGGTTGGAGATACGCAGTATTTT. The rearrangement joins TRBV6-5 to TRBJ2-3; the D is unclear. Germline CDR1 is MNHEY and CDR2 is SVGAGI. Trimming cost V 7 bases and J 5 bases, with 13 bases left between them. This CDR3 comprises 13 residues.

The chain carries TRBV6-5 and TRBJ2-7, with D possibly being TRBD1 (7 bases). The CDR3 contains 16 residues. The V and J ends lost 0 bases and 1 base respectively, with 13 bases between them. Germline lookup yields CDR1 MNHEY and CDR2 SVGAGI. The CDR3 spells CASSYSRQGLSYEQYF. CDR3 nucleotide sequence: TGTGCCAGCAGTTACTCGCGACAGGGACTGTCCTACGAGCAGTACTTC.

V usage is TRBV5-6 and J usage is TRBJ2-1, with 8 bases fitting TRBD1. The CDR3 loop spans 15 amino acids. J lost 7 bases, V lost 2 bases, and 8 bases had no gene match. Per the germline V gene, CDR1 is SGHDT and CDR2 is YYEEEE. The CDR3 loop reads CASSFRGRKRNEQFF. The CDR3 DNA reads TGTGCCAGCAGCTTCAGGGGGCGAAAAAGGAATGAGCAGTTCTTC.

The chain couples TRBV5-4 to TRBJ2-5; perhaps TRBD1 as D (5 bases). The CDR3 is made up of 13 amino acids. Germline V gene sequence: CDR1 SGHNT, CDR2 YYREEE (reference sequence). The V end was cut by 0 bases, the J end by 5 bases, with 8 bases between. The CDR3 reads CASSLEGMETQYF. CDR3 bases: TGTGCCAGCAGCTTGGAGGGGATGGAGACCCAGTACTTC.

CDR3 in amino acids: CASSQVASGLAGYNEQFF. In DNA form, the CDR3 reads TGCGCCAGCAGCCAAGTGGCTAGTGGGCTAGCGGGCTACAATGAGCAGTTCTTC. This chain joins TRBV4-3 and TRBJ2-1, with 8 nucleotides matching TRBD2. Germline values: CDR1 LGHNA, CDR2 YSLEER. The length of the CDR3 is 18 residues. The junction had 11 bases not matched to a gene; V was cut back by 1 base and J by 3 bases.

This clone has just one count. This chain links TRBV5-1 with TRBJ1-3; 7 bases fit TRBD1. V was pared by 2 bases and J by 0 bases, with 2 bases of the junction left unmatched. The CDR3 has 15 residues. Germline V gene data show CDR1 as SGHRS and CDR2 as YFSETQ. The DNA of the CDR3 is TGCGCCAGCAGCTTACAGGGGATCTCTGGAAACACCATATATTTT. It codes for CASSLQGISGNTIYF.

The chain carries TRBV9 and TRBJ1-1, with D unclear. The CDR3 spans 16 residues. The V end was cut by 3 bases, the J end by 0 bases, with 15 bases between. Looked up from germline, CDR1 is SGDLS and CDR2 is YYNGEE. Here the CDR3 reads CASSAYSTAMNTEAFF. DNA for the CDR3: TGTGCCAGCAGCGCCTATTCGACTGCTATGAACACTGAAGCTTTCTTT.

The V and J genes are TRBV4-1 and TRBJ1-2; 8 nucleotides agree with TRBD1. The CDR3 extends over 15 amino acids. Losses at the gene ends were 3 bases for V and 8 bases for J; bases not matched to a gene: 11. Germline CDR1 reads MGHRA; CDR2 reads YSYEKL. Here the CDR3 reads CASSHRDRGRGGYTF. The CDR3 region has the DNA TGCGCCAGCAGCCACCGCGACAGGGGTCGGGGGGGCTACACCTTC.

For this clone: The same CDR3 is also encoded by other DNA sequences in this sample. This sequence joins TRBV5-1 and TRBJ1-4; the match to TRBD1 covers 7 bases. The germline V gene encodes CDR1 SGHRS and CDR2 YFSETQ. The CDR3 loop spans 14 amino acids. Losses at the gene ends were 0 bases for V and 8 bases for J; bases not matched to a gene: 4. CDR3 loop: CASSLGQGGEKLFF. The CDR3 coding sequence is TGCGCCAGCAGCTTGGGGCAGGGGGGCGAAAAACTGTTTTTT.

The V call is TRBV9, the J call TRBJ1-1; D unclear. The CDR3 loop spans 15 amino acids. V dropped 0 bases and J dropped 0 bases, with 9 bases sitting between them. The germline gives CDR1 SGDLS, CDR2 YYNGEE. The CDR3 spells CASSVGVDLNTEAFF. For the CDR3, the DNA is TGTGCCAGCAGCGTAGGGGTAGACCTGAACACTGAAGCTTTCTTT.

This clone has just a few counts. The chain has TRBV29-1 and TRBJ1-1; no clear D. CDR3 length equals 13 residues. CDR1 is SQVTM, CDR2 ANQGSEA, per germline. Trimming left V 4 bases short and J 0 bases short, with 9 bases between. The CDR3 DNA follows: TGCAGCGTTGTACAGCTGGTGAACACTGAAGCTTTCTTT. Protein: CSVVQLVNTEAFF.

The rearrangement uses TRBV19 and TRBJ2-1, with no clear D. CDR1 LNHDA and CDR2 SQIVND come from the germline V gene (reference sequence). The CDR3 has 16 amino acids. V was trimmed by 4 bases and J by 0 bases, leaving 13 bases between them. CDR3: CASSRGIRSSYNEQFF. CDR3 nucleotides: TGTGCCAGTAGTAGGGGAATCCGAAGCTCCTACAATGAGCAGTTCTTC.

The gene calls are TRBV4-1 and TRBJ2-5; 10 bases align to TRBD2. Germline V gene sequence: CDR1 MGHRA, CDR2 YSYEKL. The trim removed 2 bases at V and 4 bases at J, leaving 4 bases unmatched. The CDR3 contains 15 residues. The CDR3 DNA reads as TGCGCCAGCAGCCAACCTAGCGGGAGCGCAGAGACCCAGTACTTC. Its protein product is CASSQPSGSAETQYF.

This clone appeared once. This chain connects TRBV15 to TRBJ2-3; D uncertain. Germline lookup yields CDR1 LNHNV and CDR2 YYDKDF (reference sequence). There are 15 residues in the CDR3. V was cut by 2 bases and J by 4 bases, with 13 bases left in between. The CDR3 region has the DNA TGTGCCACCAGCAGACGGGCCCACGGATCAGATACGCAGTATTTT. Amino acids: CATSRRAHGSDTQYF.

The J gene is TRBJ1-1, the V gene TRBV28, with 9 bases fitting TRBD1. V lost 4 bases, J lost 5 bases, and 11 bases stayed unmatched. In germline, CDR1 is MDHEN, CDR2 SYDVKM. This CDR3 contains 16 residues. The CDR3 coding sequence is TGTGCCAGCAGTTCTCCGGGACAGGGAGGGATTACTGAAGCTTTCTTT. The encoded protein is CASSSPGQGGITEAFF.

V and J are TRBV18 and TRBJ2-7; 10 positions agree with TRBD1. V was clipped by 6 bases and J by 0 bases; unmatched bases: 5. From germline, CDR1 is KGHSH and CDR2 LQKENI. The CDR3 has 15 residues. The CDR3 loop reads CASSLRQGASYEQYF. Here the CDR3 DNA reads TGTGCCAGCTCCCTTCGACAGGGGGCCTCCTACGAGCAGTACTTC.

This clone was recorded only once. The gene calls are TRBV11-2 and TRBJ1-6; 8 positions agree with TRBD1. The germline CDR1 and CDR2 sequences are SGHAT and FQNNGV. V lost 2 bases, J lost 10 bases, and 7 bases stayed unmatched. The CDR3 covers 15 residues. CDR3 DNA sequence: TGTGCCAGCAGCTTATCCGGACAGGGAGGGTCACCCCTCCACTTT. It specifies CASSLSGQGGSPLHF.

J is TRBJ2-1 and V is TRBV6-6, with TRBD1 matching over 10 bases. V was clipped by 0 bases and J by 9 bases; unmatched bases: 5. The CDR3 is made up of 15 amino acids. Germline V CDR1 and CDR2: MNHNY, SVGAGI (reference sequence). CDR3 in DNA: TGTGCCAGCAGTTACTCAGACAGGGGGCCGAGTGAGCAGTTCTTC. Its protein is CASSYSDRGPSEQFF.

The CDR3 nucleotides are TGTGCCAGTAGTGTATCTGGGGCCAACGTCCTGACTTTC. This gives the protein CASSVSGANVLTF. This chain links TRBV19 with TRBJ2-6; D ambiguous. CDR3 length equals 13 residues. The germline gives CDR1 LNHDA, CDR2 SQIVND (reference sequence). The V gene lost 5 bases and the J gene lost 1 base, with 3 bases spanning the gap. Drawing the rest from reference TRBV19 and TRBJ2-6, the complete variable domain is DGGITQSPKYLFRKEGQNVTLSCEQNLNHDAMYWYRQDPGQGLRLIYYSQIVNDFQKGDIAEGYSVSREKKESFPLTVTSAQKNPTAFYLCASSVSGANVLTFGAGSRLTVL.

The CDR3 spells CASSSPTANYGYTF. In DNA, the CDR3 is TGTGCCAGCAGTTCCCCGACTGCTAACTATGGCTACACCTTC. The chain joins TRBV28 to TRBJ1-2; D is uncertain. Trimming took 4 bases from V and 0 from J, leaving 9 bases between them. Per the germline V gene, CDR1 is MDHEN and CDR2 is SYDVKM. The CDR3 runs to 14 residues.

This clone has a handful of counts. The rearrangement uses TRBV19 and TRBJ2-1; 9 bases map to TRBD2. The CDR3 length is 15 residues. The V segment lost 1 base and the J segment 5 bases; nucleotides outside the gene matches: 3. CDR1 and CDR2 from the germline V gene are LNHDA and SQIVND (reference sequence). For the CDR3, the DNA is TGTGCCAGTAGTATAGGGACTAGCGCTAACAATGAGCAGTTCTTC. Its translation: CASSIGTSANNEQFF.

V is TRBV4-1 and J is TRBJ2-7; TRBD2 matches 7 bases. V was clipped by 1 base and J by 2 bases; unmatched bases: 14. This CDR3 is 18 amino acids long. The germline V gene has CDR1 MGHRA and CDR2 YSYEKL. CDR3 protein: CASSQGPVRLAVTYEQYF. CDR3 sequence (DNA): TGCGCCAGCAGCCAAGGCCCGGTTCGGCTAGCGGTGACCTACGAGCAGTACTTC.

The rearrangement links TRBV5-4 to TRBJ2-7; D unclear. The CDR3 loop spans 16 amino acids. Germline loops: CDR1 SGHNT, CDR2 YYREEE (reference sequence). Trimming took off 4 bases at V and 3 bases at J, with 20 bases between the two ends. The CDR3, as DNA: TGTGCCAGCAGCCCCAGCCCCGGGTCGAAATTCTACGAGCAGTACTTC. This gives the protein CASSPSPGSKFYEQYF.

This sequence joins TRBV27 and TRBJ2-2; tentative D call: TRBD1 (6 bases). The CDR3 covers 17 residues. V was cut by 0 bases and J by 6 bases, with 17 bases left in between. The V gene's germline CDR1 is MNHEY and CDR2 SMNVEV (reference sequence). CDR3 in amino acids: CASSLSRGSLLSGELFF. For the CDR3, the DNA is TGTGCCAGCAGTTTATCCAGGGGTAGCCTCTTATCCGGGGAGCTGTTTTTT.

This clone has a handful of counts. The same CDR3 also results from other DNA sequences found in this sample. This chain joins TRBV28 and TRBJ2-7; D gene ambiguous. Germline V CDR1 and CDR2: MDHEN, SYDVKM. Between the trimmed V and J ends, which lost 5 bases and 0 bases, there was a span of 2 bases. CDR3 length: 11 amino acids. In nucleotides, the CDR3 is TGTGCCAGCAGTAGCTCCTACGAGCAGTACTTC. Protein sequence: CASSSSYEQYF.

The J gene is TRBJ2-2, the V gene TRBV29-1; TRBD2 agrees at 8 bases. V was clipped by 5 bases and J by 4 bases; unmatched bases: 12. This CDR3 is built from 16 residues. Per the germline V gene, CDR1 is SQVTM and CDR2 is ANQGSEA. The CDR3 bases are TGCAGCGTTAATGTGGGACTAGGAGTAGGCACCGGGGAGCTGTTTTTT. It codes for CSVNVGLGVGTGELFF.

The V and J genes are TRBV7-9 and TRBJ1-5, with 9 bases fitting TRBD1. J was trimmed by 7 bases and V by 5 bases; bases with no gene match: 12. This CDR3 has 16 residues. The germline gives CDR1 SEHNR, CDR2 FQNEAQ (reference sequence). CDR3 in amino acids: CASSGSTGGASQPQHF. DNA for the CDR3: TGTGCCAGCAGCGGCTCTACAGGGGGCGCGTCCCAGCCCCAGCATTTT.

CDR3 nucleotide sequence: TGTGCCAGTAGGACCACAGGGGGCCCCTTCTCGCCCCAGCATTTT. Amino acids: CASRTTGGPFSPQHF. V and J are TRBV19 and TRBJ1-5, with 9 nucleotides matching TRBD1. Germline V gene lookup returns CDR1 LNHDA and CDR2 SQIVND (reference sequence). The CDR3 runs to 15 residues. The ends lost 6 bases at V and 9 bases at J; junction bases unmatched: 12.

This clone was recorded only once. The CDR3 nucleotides are TGCAGCGTTGGGTACAGGGGAGGGTACGAGCAGTACTTC. This encodes CSVGYRGGYEQYF. The genes are TRBV29-1 and TRBJ2-7; D possibly uses TRBD1 or TRBD2 (7 bases each). Germline assignment: CDR1 SQVTM and CDR2 ANQGSEA. The CDR3 totals 13 residues. Trimming removed 4 bases from V and 4 bases from J, with 14 bases in between.